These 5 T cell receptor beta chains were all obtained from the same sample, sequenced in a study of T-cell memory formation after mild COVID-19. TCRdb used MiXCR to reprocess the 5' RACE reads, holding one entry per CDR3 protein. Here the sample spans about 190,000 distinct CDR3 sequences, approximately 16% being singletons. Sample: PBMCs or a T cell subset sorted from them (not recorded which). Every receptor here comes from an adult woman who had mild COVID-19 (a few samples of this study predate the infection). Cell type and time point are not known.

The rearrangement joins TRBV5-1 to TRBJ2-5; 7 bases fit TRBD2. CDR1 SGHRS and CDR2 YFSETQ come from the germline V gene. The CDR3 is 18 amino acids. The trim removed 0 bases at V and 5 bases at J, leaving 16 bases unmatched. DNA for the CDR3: TGCGCCAGCAGCTTGGATGCCCTTCCGGGAGGCGGCGGGGAGACCCAGTACTTC. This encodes CASSLDALPGGGGETQYF.

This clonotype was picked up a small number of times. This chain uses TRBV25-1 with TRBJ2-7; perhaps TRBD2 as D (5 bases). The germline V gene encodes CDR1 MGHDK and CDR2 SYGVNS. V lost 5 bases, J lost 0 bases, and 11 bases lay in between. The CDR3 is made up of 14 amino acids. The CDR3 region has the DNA TGTGCCAGCAGTCCCTCTAGCTACTCCTACGAGCAGTACTTC. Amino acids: CASSPSSYSYEQYF.

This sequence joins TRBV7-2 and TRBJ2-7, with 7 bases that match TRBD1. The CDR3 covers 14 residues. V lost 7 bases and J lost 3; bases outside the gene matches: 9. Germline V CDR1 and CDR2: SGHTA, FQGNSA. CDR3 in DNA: TGTGCCAGCACCCGTACAGGGACAGACTACGAGCAGTACTTC. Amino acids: CASTRTGTDYEQYF.

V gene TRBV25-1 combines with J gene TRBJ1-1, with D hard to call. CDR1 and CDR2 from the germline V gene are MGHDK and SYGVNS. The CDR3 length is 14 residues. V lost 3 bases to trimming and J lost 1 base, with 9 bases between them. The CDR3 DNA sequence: TGTGCCAGCAGTGAGGTACATCCGAACACTGAAGCTTTCTTT. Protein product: CASSEVHPNTEAFF.

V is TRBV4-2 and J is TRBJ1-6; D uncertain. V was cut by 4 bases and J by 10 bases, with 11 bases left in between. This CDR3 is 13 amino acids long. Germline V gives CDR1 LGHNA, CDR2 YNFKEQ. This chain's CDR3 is CASSREESSPLHF. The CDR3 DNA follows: TGTGCCAGCAGCCGTGAGGAGAGCTCACCCCTCCACTTT.